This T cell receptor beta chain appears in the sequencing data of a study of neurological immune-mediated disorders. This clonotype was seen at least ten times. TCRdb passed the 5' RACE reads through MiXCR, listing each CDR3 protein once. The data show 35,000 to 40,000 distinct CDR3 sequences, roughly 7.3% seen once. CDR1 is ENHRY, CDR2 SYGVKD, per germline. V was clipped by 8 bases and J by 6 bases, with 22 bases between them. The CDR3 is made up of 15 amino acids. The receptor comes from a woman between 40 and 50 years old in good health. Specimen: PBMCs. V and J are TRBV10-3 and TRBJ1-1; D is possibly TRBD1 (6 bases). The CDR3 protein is CAIGGRTSGGAEAFF. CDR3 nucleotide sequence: TGTGCCATCGGGGGGCGGACTTCGGGTGGGGCTGAAGCTTTCTTT.